This note documents a single T cell receptor beta chain sequence. Its antigen is not identified. The PCR ran on 60 Vbeta and 13 Jbeta primers. The authors' processing: There were about 86 million unique TCR beta chains by a later count, and some 12 million of them were shared. Produced via immunoSEQ multiplex PCR; TCRdb's table is partial and in-frame only. V and J calls and clone size are as listed in that table; D and trimming were resolved from the DNA. The repertoire holds some 200,000 clones, 75% to 85% seen once, with about 2% in the top ten. These data belong to a study of cytomegalovirus exposure and HLA in healthy donors. With V trimmed by 0 bases and J by 4 bases, 3 bases remained unmatched. The germline V gene has CDR1 SGHVS and CDR2 FQNEAQ. CDR3 length: 16 residues. Study-level findings and limits: Roughly uniform sequencing depth across donors was assumed, possibly incorrectly.

The V gene is TRBV7-8, the J gene TRBJ2-3; 11 bases are shared with TRBD2. This TCR derives from a woman under 40 in good health and CMV-seronegative. Specimen: PBMCs. The CDR3 is CASSLALAGAADTQYF. CDR3 coding DNA: TGTGCCAGCAGCTTAGCACTAGCGGGGGCCGCAGATACGCAGTATTTT.